What follows are 18 T cell receptor beta chains derived from one specimen sequenced in a study of shared clonotypes between healthy human individuals. Here immunoSEQ multiplex PCR was the method, and the copy in TCRdb shows in-frame clones only, minus some. The sample lists about 490,000 clones, 76% occurring once. Sample: PBMCs. The receptors were gathered from a woman between 35 and 50 years old in good health. Some clones in this sample may be carry-over from other donors' samples.

This sequence joins TRBV6-5 and TRBJ2-7; 8 positions agree with TRBD1. Germline lookup yields CDR1 MNHEY and CDR2 SVGAGI. J gave up 3 bases and V 6 bases, and 7 bases lay outside the gene matches. This CDR3 has 14 residues. The DNA for the CDR3 is TGTGCCAGCAGCCCAGGACAGGGCCTCTACGAGCAGTACTTC. This sequence encodes CASSPGQGLYEQYF.

This clone turned up a few times. The chain links TRBV19 to TRBJ1-2, with unresolved D. This CDR3 is built from 13 residues. Trimming shortened V by 3 bases and J by 8 bases, and 13 bases separated the two germline ends. Germline V gives CDR1 LNHDA, CDR2 SQIVND (reference sequence). CDR3 sequence reads: CASSMVQPGGYTF. The DNA for the CDR3 is TGTGCCAGTAGTATGGTACAGCCTGGGGGCTACACCTTC.

Remarks on this clone: The conserved phenylalanine or tryptophan normally closing the CDR3 is absent here, so this likely arose from a read error. V is TRBV30 and J is TRBJ1-2; 7 nucleotides match TRBD1. V lost 0 bases and J lost 7; bases outside the gene matches: 5. Per the germline V gene, CDR1 is GTSNPN and CDR2 is SVGIG (reference sequence). The CDR3 is 13 residues long. CDR3 residues: CAWSVTGEGGYTL. The CDR3 DNA sequence: TGTGCCTGGAGTGTCACAGGGGAGGGTGGCTACACCCTC.

Worth noting for this clone: This same CDR3 is encoded by further DNA sequences in the sample. The chain employs TRBV6-5 and TRBJ2-7, with 9 bases lining up with TRBD2. The CDR3 consists of 13 residues. Germline trimming cut 2 bases from V and 7 bases from J; bases unmatched to any gene: 3. Germline V lookup: CDR1 MNHEY, CDR2 SVGAGI. DNA for the CDR3: TGTGCCAGCAGTTACGGGCTAGCGGGAGAGCAGTACTTC. Residues: CASSYGLAGEQYF.

V usage is TRBV7-8 and J usage is TRBJ2-1; tentative D call: TRBD1 (5 bases). The germline V gene has CDR1 SGHVS and CDR2 FQNEAQ. Between the trimmed V and J ends, which lost 4 bases and 6 bases, there was a span of 13 bases. The CDR3 has 14 residues. The CDR3 region has the DNA TGTGCCAGCAGCTCAACTCAGGGTCTCAATGAGCAGTTCTTC. Translation gives CASSSTQGLNEQFF.

This clone was picked up one time. The rearrangement links TRBV11-3 to TRBJ2-3; 7 nucleotides agree with TRBD2. The CDR3 contains 17 residues. The trim removed 0 bases at V and 3 bases at J, leaving 9 bases unmatched. Germline lookup yields CDR1 SGHNT and CDR2 YENEEA. The CDR3 nucleotides are TGTGCCAGCAGCTTAGATCCGCCCGGGAGGAGGACAGATACGCAGTATTTT. Encoded protein: CASSLDPPGRRTDTQYF. Full variable domain (missing parts from reference TRBV11-3 and TRBJ2-3): EAGVVQSPRYKIIEKKQPVAFWCNPISGHNTLYWYLQNLGQGPELLIRYENEEAVDDSQLPKDRFSAERLKGVDSTLKIQPAELGDSAVYLCASSLDPPGRRTDTQYFGPGTRLTVL.

The chain couples TRBV18 to TRBJ2-6; no reliable D call. Trimming took off 3 bases at V and 0 bases at J, with 3 bases between the two ends. The CDR3 contains 14 residues. Germline-derived CDR1 and CDR2 are KGHSH and LQKENI. Here the CDR3 DNA reads TGTGCCAGCTCACCTAACTCTGGGGCCAACGTCCTGACTTTC. Amino acids: CASSPNSGANVLTF.

CDR3 sequence reads: CASSLSWYEQYF. CDR3 DNA sequence: TGTGCCAGCAGCTTAAGTTGGTACGAGCAGTACTTC. This chain joins TRBV7-9 and TRBJ2-7, with no clear D. The V end was cut by 2 bases, the J end by 4 bases, with 6 bases between. Germline assignment: CDR1 SEHNR and CDR2 FQNEAQ (reference sequence). The CDR3 length is 12 residues.

The chain links TRBV2 to TRBJ2-7; D is undetermined. V lost 4 bases, J lost 0 bases, and 16 bases lay in between. From germline, CDR1 is SNHLY and CDR2 FYNNEI. CDR3 length: 16 amino acids. CDR3 DNA sequence: TGTGCCAGCAGTGGAGCTAGGCGCGTTACCTCCTACGAGCAGTACTTC. It encodes CASSGARRVTSYEQYF. Full variable domain (remainder filled in from reference TRBV2 and TRBJ2-7): EPEVTQTPSHQVTQMGQEVILRCVPISNHLYFYWYRQILGQKVEFLVSFYNNEISEKSEIFDDQFSVERPDGSNFTLKIRSTKLEDSAMYFCASSGARRVTSYEQYFGPGTRLTVT.

The V and J genes are TRBV7-6 and TRBJ2-1, with a tentative D call TRBD2 (5 bases). This CDR3 contains 15 residues. The germline V gene has CDR1 SGHVS and CDR2 FNYEAQ. The V end lost 1 base, the J end lost 7 bases, and 14 bases lay between the germline ends. In DNA, the CDR3 is TGTGCCAGCAGCTTAGACGGCGGAGAGGGAAATGAGCAGTTCTTC. It encodes CASSLDGGEGNEQFF.

The chain couples TRBV6-1 to TRBJ2-7, with unresolved D. Germline loops: CDR1 MNHNS, CDR2 SASEGT. The CDR3 is 13 residues long. V lost 6 bases and J lost 3, with 12 bases in between. For the CDR3, the DNA is TGTGCCAGCAGCCGACCAGAGAACTACGAGCAGTACTTC. As protein: CASSRPENYEQYF.

The chain has TRBV5-4 and TRBJ2-5; 8 bases align to TRBD2. The germline gives CDR1 SGHNT, CDR2 YYREEE (reference sequence). V gave up 4 bases and J gave up 5 bases; unmatched junction bases: 7. The CDR3 consists of 14 residues. Here the CDR3 reads CASSKEREGETQYF. The CDR3 DNA reads TGTGCCAGCAGCAAAGAACGGGAGGGGGAGACCCAGTACTTC. The full variable domain, with the rest looked up from reference TRBV5-4 and TRBJ2-5, is ETGVTQSPTHLIKTRGQQVTLRCSSQSGHNTVSWYQQALGQGPQFIFQYYREEENGRGNFPPRFSGLQFPNYSSELNVNALELDDSALYLCASSKEREGETQYFGPGTRLLVL.

Details on this clone: The same CDR3 arises from other DNA sequences in this sample as well. The genes are TRBV19 and TRBJ2-7, with 8 bases fitting TRBD2. This CDR3 is 14 amino acids long. CDR1 LNHDA and CDR2 SQIVND come from the germline V gene (reference sequence). Germline trimming cut 3 bases from V and 4 bases from J; bases unmatched to any gene: 5. The CDR3 DNA follows: TGTGCCAGTAGTATGGCTAGCGGGCCTTACGAGCAGTACTTC. Its protein is CASSMASGPYEQYF.

This CDR3 is CASSGLQGSGNTIYF. The DNA for the CDR3 is TGTGCCAGCAGCGGCCTTCAGGGCTCTGGAAACACCATATATTTT. The chain is built from TRBV28 and TRBJ1-3; tentative D call: TRBD1 (5 bases). Trimming removed 6 bases at V and 0 bases at J, with 12 bases between. The length of the CDR3 is 15 residues. The germline gives CDR1 MDHEN, CDR2 SYDVKM.

The chain links TRBV28 to TRBJ1-4; no reliable D call. This CDR3 is built from 12 residues. CDR1 is MDHEN, CDR2 SYDVKM, per germline. Trimming removed 6 bases at V and 8 bases at J, with 10 bases between. The CDR3 nucleotides are TGTGCCAGCAGGACCCCAGCGGAAAAACTGTTTTTT. Its protein is CASRTPAEKLFF.

The chain recombines TRBV29-1 with TRBJ2-1, with 13 bases aligning to TRBD2. There are 15 residues in the CDR3. Per germline, CDR1 SQVTM and CDR2 ANQGSEA. The ends lost 7 bases at V and 0 bases at J; junction bases unmatched: 3. CDR3 nucleotides: TGCAGCGGGGGGACTAGCGGGAACTCCTACAATGAGCAGTTCTTC. Its protein product is CSGGTSGNSYNEQFF.

V usage is TRBV5-8 and J usage is TRBJ2-5; D remains ambiguous. The CDR3 consists of 13 residues. V was pared by 0 bases and J by 5 bases, with 8 bases between. Germline loops: CDR1 SGHTS, CDR2 YDEGEE. As DNA, the CDR3 is TGTGCCAGCAGCTTGGGCGCAGCGGAGACCCAGTACTTC. Protein: CASSLGAAETQYF.

The chain joins TRBV9 to TRBJ2-7; D is perhaps TRBD1 or TRBD2 (5 bases each). This CDR3 has 13 amino acids. Germline CDR1 SGDLS, CDR2 YYNGEE. V lost 3 bases, J lost 5 bases, and 12 bases lay in between. CDR3 sequence (DNA): TGTGCCAGCAGCGGCCAAATGGGGGACGAGCAGTACTTC. This codes for CASSGQMGDEQYF.